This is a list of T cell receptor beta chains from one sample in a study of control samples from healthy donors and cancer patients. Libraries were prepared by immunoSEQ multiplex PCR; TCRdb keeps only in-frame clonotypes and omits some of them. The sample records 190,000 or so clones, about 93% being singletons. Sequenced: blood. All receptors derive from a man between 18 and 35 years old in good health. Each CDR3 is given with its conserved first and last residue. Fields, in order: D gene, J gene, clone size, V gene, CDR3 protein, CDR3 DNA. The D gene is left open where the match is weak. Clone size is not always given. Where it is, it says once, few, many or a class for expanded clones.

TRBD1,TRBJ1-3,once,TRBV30,CAWSDTGGSGNTIYF,TGTGCCTGGAGCGATACAGGGGGCTCTGGAAACACCATATATTTT
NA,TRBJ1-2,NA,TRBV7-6,CASSPGRSANYGYTF,TGTGCCAGCAGCCCAGGACGGTCCGCTAACTATGGCTACACCTTC
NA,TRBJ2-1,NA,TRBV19,CASSIEKGNEQFF,TGTGCCAGTAGTATAGAGAAGGGAAATGAGCAGTTCTTC
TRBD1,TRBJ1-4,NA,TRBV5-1,CASTLSGGEEKLFF,TGCGCCAGCACCTTGTCAGGGGGAGAGGAAAAACTGTTTTTT
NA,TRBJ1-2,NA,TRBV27,CASSARPGLYNGYTF,TGTGCCAGCAGTGCGAGACCAGGACTCTATAATGGCTACACCTTC
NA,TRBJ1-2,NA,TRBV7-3,CASSLSRTGEGYTF,TGTGCCAGCAGCTTATCTAGGACGGGTGAAGGCTACACCTTC
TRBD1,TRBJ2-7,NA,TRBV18,CASSQSRGLWEQYF,TGTGCCAGCTCCCAATCTAGGGGGCTGTGGGAGCAGTACTTC
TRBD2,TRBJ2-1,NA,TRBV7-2,CASSPGTSVFNEQFF,TGTGCCAGCAGCCCCGGGACTAGCGTTTTCAATGAGCAGTTCTTC
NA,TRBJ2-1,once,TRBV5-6,CASVAGSYNEQFF,TGTGCCAGCGTAGCCGGGTCTTACAATGAGCAGTTCTTC
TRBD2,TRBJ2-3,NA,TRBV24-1,CATSDASGGSTDTQYF,TGTGCCACCAGTGATGCCAGCGGGGGAAGCACAGATACGCAGTATTTT
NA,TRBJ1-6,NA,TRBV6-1,CASSERNGSPLHF,TGTGCCAGCAGTGAAAGGAATGGTTCACCCCTCCACTTT
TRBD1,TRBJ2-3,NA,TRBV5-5,CASSLDRDTQYF,TGTGCCAGCAGCCTGGACAGGGATACGCAGTATTTT
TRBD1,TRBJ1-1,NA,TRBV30,CAWNRGVNTEAFF,TGTGCCTGGAACAGGGGGGTGAACACTGAAGCTTTCTTT
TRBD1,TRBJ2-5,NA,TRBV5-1,CASSSTGGVLLETQYF,TGCGCCAGCAGCTCGACAGGGGGTGTTTTGCTGGAGACCCAGTACTTC
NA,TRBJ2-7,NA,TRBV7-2,CASSLRRTSYEQYF,TGTGCCAGCAGCTTAAGACGGACCTCCTACGAGCAGTACTTC
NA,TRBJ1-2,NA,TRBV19,CASMLWGANYGYTF,TGTGCCAGTATGCTATGGGGCGCTAACTATGGCTACACCTTC
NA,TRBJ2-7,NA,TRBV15,CATSRDFPSSEQYF,TGTGCCACCAGCAGGGACTTCCCGTCGAGCGAGCAGTACTTC
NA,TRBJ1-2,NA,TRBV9,CASSVGSGAVGYTF,TGTGCCAGCAGCGTAGGAAGCGGGGCGGTTGGCTACACCTTC
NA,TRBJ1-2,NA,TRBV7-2,CASSSAVGGTLRGYTF,TGTGCCAGCAGCTCAGCTGTAGGAGGGACCCTCCGTGGCTACACCTTC
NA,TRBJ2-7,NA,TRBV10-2,CASSDLDREQYF,TGCGCCAGCAGTGACCTGGATCGGGAGCAGTACTTC
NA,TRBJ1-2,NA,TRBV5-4,CASSVEGNNYGYTF,TGTGCCAGCAGCGTGGAAGGGAACAACTATGGCTACACCTTC
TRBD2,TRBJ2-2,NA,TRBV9,CASSGGGANTGELFF,TGTGCCAGCAGCGGCGGGGGGGCGAACACCGGGGAGCTGTTTTTT
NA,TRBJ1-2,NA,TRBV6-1,CASSEVGYGYTF,TGTGCCAGCAGTGAGGTGGGCTATGGCTACACCTTC
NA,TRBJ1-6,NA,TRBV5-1,CASSVQGSYNSPLHF,TGCGCCAGCAGCGTACAGGGTTCCTATAATTCACCCCTCCACTTT
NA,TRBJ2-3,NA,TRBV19,CASSISRDPTDTQYF,TGTGCCAGTAGTATTTCGCGGGACCCCACAGATACGCAGTATTTT
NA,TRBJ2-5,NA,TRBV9,CASSPSSGGWEETQYF,TGTGCCAGCAGCCCTAGTTCTGGGGGCTGGGAAGAGACCCAGTACTTC
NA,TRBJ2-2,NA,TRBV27,CASSRPRVGELFF,TGTGCCAGCAGCCGACCTCGGGTCGGGGAGCTGTTTTTT
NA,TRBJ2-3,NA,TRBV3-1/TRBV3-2,CASSHNTDTQYF,TGTGCCAGCAGCCATAACACAGATACGCAGTATTTT
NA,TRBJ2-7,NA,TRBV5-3,CARTGRWREQYF,TGTGCCAGAACAGGGAGATGGCGCGAGCAGTACTTC